The sequence of this T cell receptor beta chain was determined in a study of T cell changes during pregnancy in multiple sclerosis. Only in-frame clones appear in the TCRdb table, and some are missing; sequencing was by immunoSEQ multiplex PCR. The sample has 20,000 to 25,000 clones, less than 95% seen once. Germline V gene lookup returns CDR1 SGHNT and CDR2 YYREEE (reference sequence). This CDR3 has 14 residues. V lost 0 bases and J lost 3, with 6 bases in between. The chain has TRBV5-4 and TRBJ1-4; D gene unclear. The sample in question was CD4+ T cells from peripheral blood mononuclear cells, obtained in the third trimester of pregnancy. This receptor was taken from a female donor in good health, enrolled as a control in a pregnancy study. CDR3 sequence: CASSLGQANEKLFF. For the CDR3, the DNA is TGTGCCAGCAGCTTGGGACAAGCTAATGAAAAACTGTTTTTT. Combining the CDR3 with reference TRBV5-4 and TRBJ1-4 gives the whole variable domain ETGVTQSPTHLIKTRGQQVTLRCSSQSGHNTVSWYQQALGQGPQFIFQYYREEENGRGNFPPRFSGLQFPNYSSELNVNALELDDSALYLCASSLGQANEKLFFGSGTQLSVL.